These T cell receptor beta chains were read from a single sample in a study of CD8+ T cells in alopecia areata. Measured with immunoSEQ multiplex PCR; TCRdb has only the in-frame clones, and not every one. This table holds 130,000 to 150,000 clones, roughly 60% found once. Specimen: CD8+ T cells sorted from blood. The receptor set was obtained from a human donor in good health. The CDR3 runs from the conserved cysteine through the conserved F or W. Each record gives: V gene, J gene, D gene, CDR3 DNA, CDR3 protein. The D gene is left open where the match is weak.

V: TRBV18; J: TRBJ2-7; D: TRBD2; DNA: TGTGCCAGCTCACCGCCGGGGGGGTACGAGCAGTACTTC; CDR3: CASSPPGGYEQYF
V: TRBV6-5; J: TRBJ2-1; D: .; DNA: TGTGCCAGCAGTTACTCGAGAGGCGAGCAGTTCTTC; CDR3: CASSYSRGEQFF
V: TRBV29-1; J: TRBJ2-1; D: TRBD1; DNA: TGCAGCGGCGGGACAGGCGGCAATGAGCAGTTCTTC; CDR3: CSGGTGGNEQFF
V: TRBV10-3; J: TRBJ2-2; D: .; DNA: TGTGCCATCAGTGAGTCGACCATCACCGGGGAGCTGTTTTTT; CDR3: CAISESTITGELFF
V: TRBV13; J: TRBJ1-5; D: .; DNA: TGTGCCAGCAGCCTGGGTAATCAGCCCCAGCATTTT; CDR3: CASSLGNQPQHF
V: TRBV9; J: TRBJ1-2; D: .; DNA: TGTGCCAGCGGGCCCGAAGGGGGGGATGGCTACACCTTC; CDR3: CASGPEGGDGYTF
V: TRBV5-6; J: TRBJ2-5; D: .; DNA: TGTGCCAGCAGTCCGGCGGCCGGCGAGACCCAGTACTTC; CDR3: CASSPAAGETQYF
V: TRBV28; J: TRBJ2-5; D: TRBD1; DNA: TGTGCCAGCAGGGGGACAGTACTTAGTTTCAGAGTAGAGACCCAGTACTTC; CDR3: CASRGTVLSFRVETQYF
V: TRBV11-2; J: TRBJ2-2; D: TRBD1; DNA: TGTGCCAGCAGCCAAGAAGGACCCGGGACAGGATCCGGGGAGCTGTTTTTT; CDR3: CASSQEGPGTGSGELFF
V: TRBV7-9; J: TRBJ1-2; D: .; DNA: TGTGCCAGCAGTAGCTCGGGCCTTCGGAACTATGGCTACACCTTC; CDR3: CASSSSGLRNYGYTF
V: TRBV28; J: TRBJ1-4; D: TRBD1; DNA: TGTGCCAGCGAGCGACAGGGCAATGAAAAACTGTTTTTT; CDR3: CASERQGNEKLFF
V: TRBV7-6; J: TRBJ2-7; D: .; DNA: TGTGCCAGCAGCTTACTAAGGGGCTCGTACGAGCAGTACTTC; CDR3: CASSLLRGSYEQYF
V: TRBV19; J: TRBJ2-1; D: TRBD2; DNA: TGTGCCACCTCATGGCCGGGACTACCCAATGAGCAGTTCTTC; CDR3: CATSWPGLPNEQFF